This T cell receptor (beta chain) came from a study of T-cell memory formation after mild COVID-19. The wider study: TCR clusters showed largely donor specificity. Findings and caveats of the study: Clones that contracted from day 15 to 85 were balanced CD4/CD8, while later expanders leaned CD4+. Pre-infection memory contained some responding clones, which suggested that cross-reactive memory had joined.

TCRdb reprocessed the 5' RACE reads via MiXCR and lists one record per CDR3 protein. The data show 250,000 or so distinct CDR3 sequences, about a sixth seen once. The CDR3 runs 16 residues. With V trimmed by 1 base and J by 4 bases, 3 bases remained unmatched. A few counts support this clonotype. Its target is not known. The V gene is TRBV12-3 or TRBV12-4, the J gene TRBJ2-3, with 12 bases identical to TRBD2. The receptor's source is a man younger than 35 who had mild COVID-19 (a few samples of this study predate the infection). Cell type and time point are not known. The sequenced sample consisted of PBMCs or a T cell subset sorted from them (not recorded which). The CDR3 DNA reads as TGTGCCAGCAGTTTAGGCCCTAGCGGGGGGGCAGATACGCAGTATTTT. This codes for CASSLGPSGGADTQYF.